What follows are 2 T cell receptor beta chains derived from one specimen sequenced in a study of blood T cell repertoires in COVID-19. Clones were read by immunoSEQ multiplex PCR, and TCRdb kept only the in-frame ones, dropping some. This table holds roughly 300,000 clones, roughly nine tenths found once. Sequences were obtained from PBMCs or T cells enriched from blood (not recorded which). The receptors were gathered from a woman aged 25 to 45 who had recovered from COVID-19.

This sequence joins TRBV19 and TRBJ2-5; 10 nucleotides line up with TRBD1. The CDR3 is 16 residues long. V lost 1 base and J lost 4; bases outside the gene matches: 6. Per germline, CDR1 LNHDA and CDR2 SQIVND (reference sequence). In DNA form, the CDR3 reads TGTGCCAGTAGTATAGGTAGGACAGGGGGATCAGAGACCCAGTACTTC. Its translation: CASSIGRTGGSETQYF.

The gene calls are TRBV5-1 and TRBJ1-2; TRBD1 agrees at 7 bases. CDR1 is SGHRS, CDR2 YFSETQ, per germline. CDR3 length equals 14 residues. Trimming cost V 2 bases and J 3 bases; bases outside gene matches: 4. CDR3 sequence reads: CASSFGDSDYGYTF. CDR3 bases: TGCGCCAGCAGCTTCGGGGACAGCGACTATGGCTACACCTTC.